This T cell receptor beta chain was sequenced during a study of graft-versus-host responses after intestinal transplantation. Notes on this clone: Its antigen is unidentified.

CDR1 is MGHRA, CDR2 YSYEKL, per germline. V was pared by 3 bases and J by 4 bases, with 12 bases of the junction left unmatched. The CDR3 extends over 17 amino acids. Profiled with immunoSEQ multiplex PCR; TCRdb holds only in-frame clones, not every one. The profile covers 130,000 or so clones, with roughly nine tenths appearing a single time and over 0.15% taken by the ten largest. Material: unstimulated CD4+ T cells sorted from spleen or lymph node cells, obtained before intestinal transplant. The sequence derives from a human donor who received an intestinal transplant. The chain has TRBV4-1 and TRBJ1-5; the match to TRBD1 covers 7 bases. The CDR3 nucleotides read TGCGCCAGCAGCCACGCCCCAGGGACAGTATTTAATCAGCCCCAGCATTTT. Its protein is CASSHAPGTVFNQPQHF.